This entry features one T cell receptor (beta chain) sequence. What it binds is unknown. The sample is drawn from a study of cytomegalovirus exposure and HLA in healthy donors. Broader study findings: According to the study, roughly 160 TCR beta chains were cytomegalovirus-associated.

As for the donors, each was a healthy bone marrow donor. The primer mix had 60 Vbeta and 13 Jbeta primers. Sequencing was performed with immunoSEQ multiplex PCR; in TCRdb, only in-frame clones are kept and a portion is missing. The data contain about 130,000 clones, 75% to 90% of them singletons. The V gene's germline CDR1 is SGHVS and CDR2 FNYEAQ. V lost 4 bases, J lost 5 bases, and 11 bases lay in between. The CDR3 is made up of 13 amino acids. The receptor was derived from a male donor in good health and CMV-seronegative. This chain links TRBV7-6 with TRBJ2-5; no firm D call. Sequenced: PBMCs. The DNA for the CDR3 is TGTGCCAGCAGCTCCGGCCCCGGGGAGACCCAGTACTTC. This gives the protein CASSSGPGETQYF.